Listed below are T cell receptor beta chains from one sample, sequenced in a study of cytomegalovirus exposure and HLA in healthy donors. Sequenced by immunoSEQ multiplex PCR; TCRdb stores in-frame clones only, minus some. The table lists about 130,000 clones, under 80% of them singletons. Input material: PBMCs. All receptors come from a man aged 40-50 years in good health and CMV-seropositive. The CDR3 runs from the conserved cysteine through the conserved F or W. Each record gives: J gene, V gene, clone size, CDR3 protein. Rows give clone size only sometimes, using once, few, many, or a class for an expanded clone.

>TRBJ1-5|TRBV30|NA
CAWSLMTGANQPQHF
>TRBJ2-2|TRBV5-4|NA
CASSLVGQGAGELFF
>TRBJ2-6|TRBV27|NA
CASSTLARNSGANVLTF
>TRBJ1-4|TRBV2|NA
CATTRTGVNEKLFF
>TRBJ2-4|TRBV5-1|NA
CASSLQGQALGAKNIQYF
>TRBJ2-7|TRBV4-1|NA
CASSHSGGQGGYEQYF
>TRBJ2-7|TRBV11-2|once
CASSSSGTSGKAQYF
>TRBJ2-7|TRBV6-1|NA
CASSANGYYEQYF
>TRBJ1-5|TRBV30|NA
CAWSVRLGTGGAQDNQPQHF
>TRBJ2-5|TRBV29-1|NA
CSVEGLGVGETQYF
>TRBJ2-3|TRBV7-9|NA
CASSLARGTDTQYF
>TRBJ2-1|TRBV4-2|NA
CASSQDLRQVYNEQFF
>TRBJ1-1|TRBV7-3|NA
CASSPGQGTEAFF
>TRBJ1-3|TRBV6-5|NA
CASSRLDRGNTIYF
>TRBJ1-2|TRBV9|NA
CASSVETGFSYGYTF
>TRBJ2-5|TRBV7-9|NA
CASSLRGSGGYEETQYF
>TRBJ1-5|TRBV6-1|NA
CASSESLTGWGNQPQHF
>TRBJ1-6|TRBV11-2|NA
CASSLRDSSRAPLHF